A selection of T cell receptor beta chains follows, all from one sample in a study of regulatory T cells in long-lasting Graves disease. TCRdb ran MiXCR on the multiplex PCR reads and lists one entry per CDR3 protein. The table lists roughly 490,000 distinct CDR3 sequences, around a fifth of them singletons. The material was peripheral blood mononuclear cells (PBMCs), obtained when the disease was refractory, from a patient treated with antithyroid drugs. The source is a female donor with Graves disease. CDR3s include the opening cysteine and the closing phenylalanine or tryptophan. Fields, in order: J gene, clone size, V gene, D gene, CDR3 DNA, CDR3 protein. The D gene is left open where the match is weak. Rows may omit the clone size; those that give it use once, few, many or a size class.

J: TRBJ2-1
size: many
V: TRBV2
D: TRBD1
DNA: TGTGCCAGCAGTACAGGGGTCGGCAATGAGCAGTTCTTC
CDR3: CASSTGVGNEQFF

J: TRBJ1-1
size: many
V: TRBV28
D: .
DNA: TGTGCCAGCGGGAACACTGAAGCTTTCTTT
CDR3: CASGNTEAFF

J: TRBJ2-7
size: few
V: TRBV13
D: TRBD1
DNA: TGTGCCAGCAGCTTAGCTCAAGACAGGGCCCTCTACGAGCAGTACTTC
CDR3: CASSLAQDRALYEQYF

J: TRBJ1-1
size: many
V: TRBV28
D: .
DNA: TGTGCCAGCAGTTACCACAGGGACATGAACACTGAAGCTTTCTTT
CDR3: CASSYHRDMNTEAFF

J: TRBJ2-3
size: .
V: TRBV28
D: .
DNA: TGTGCCAGCAGCCCTTTCGTCCTAGGCGAGCGCGACACAGATACGCAGTATTTT
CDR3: CASSPFVLGERDTDTQYF

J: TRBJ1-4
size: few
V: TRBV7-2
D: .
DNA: TGTGCCAGCAGCTCCGGGACGCTCGCAACTAATGAAAAACTGTTTTTT
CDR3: CASSSGTLATNEKLFF

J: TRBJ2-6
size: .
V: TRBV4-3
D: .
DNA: TGCGCCAGCAGCCGCTCCTCGTCTGGGGCCAACGTCCTGACTTTC
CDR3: CASSRSSSGANVLTF

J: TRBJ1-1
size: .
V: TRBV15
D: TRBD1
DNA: TGTGCCACCAGCAGAGGAGGACAGGGAGACACTGAAGCTTTCTTT
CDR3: CATSRGGQGDTEAFF

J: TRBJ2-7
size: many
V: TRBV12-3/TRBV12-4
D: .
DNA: TGTGCCAGCAGTTTAATCAGGGCCGAGCAGTACTTC
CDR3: CASSLIRAEQYF

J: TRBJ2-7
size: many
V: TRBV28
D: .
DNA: TGTGCCGCCTTGGGGCAGACCTACGAGCAGTACTTC
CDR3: CAALGQTYEQYF

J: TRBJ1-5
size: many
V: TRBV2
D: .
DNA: TGTGCCAGCTCGTTAGGGCTTGGGTCTGGCAATCAGCCCCAGCATTTT
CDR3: CASSLGLGSGNQPQHF

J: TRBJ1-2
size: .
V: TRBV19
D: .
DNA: TGTGCCGGTAGTATAGCAGGTGGAAACTATGGCCACACCTTC
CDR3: CAGSIAGGNYGHTF

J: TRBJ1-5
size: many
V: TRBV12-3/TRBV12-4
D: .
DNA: TGTGCCAGCAGTGCCTTAGATGGTGGACAGCCCCAGCATTTT
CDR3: CASSALDGGQPQHF

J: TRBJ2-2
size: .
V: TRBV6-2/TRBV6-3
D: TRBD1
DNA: TGTGCCAGCAGTCCTATAAACAGGGGCGAGGGCACCGGGGAGCTGTTTTTT
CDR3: CASSPINRGEGTGELFF

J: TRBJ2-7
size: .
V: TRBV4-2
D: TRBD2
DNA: TGTGCCAGCAGCCAGGTGGCTAGCGGGAACTACGAGCAGTACTTC
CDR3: CASSQVASGNYEQYF

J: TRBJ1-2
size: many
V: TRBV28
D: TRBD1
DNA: TGTGCCAGCAGGCGGGGACAGGGATCGTTTGGCTACACCTTC
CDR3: CASRRGQGSFGYTF

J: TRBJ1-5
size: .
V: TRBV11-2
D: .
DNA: TGTGCCAGCAGCTTAGTGGACCGATTATACCGACAGCCCCAGCATTTT
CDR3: CASSLVDRLYRQPQHF

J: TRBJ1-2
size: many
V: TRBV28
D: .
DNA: TGTGCCAGCAGTTTAGACAGAGAAGGTGCTGGCTACACCTTC
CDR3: CASSLDREGAGYTF

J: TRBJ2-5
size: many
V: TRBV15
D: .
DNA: TGTGCCACCAGCAGAGTAGGCAAAGAAGAGACCCAGTACTTC
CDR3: CATSRVGKEETQYF

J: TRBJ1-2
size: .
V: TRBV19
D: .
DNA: TGTGCCAGTAGTAATAAACGGGAGGGGCGAAGCTATGGCTACACCTTC
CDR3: CASSNKREGRSYGYTF

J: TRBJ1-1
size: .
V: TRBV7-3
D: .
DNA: TGTGCCAGCAGGGACCATGGACAGATGAACACTGAAGCTTTCTTT
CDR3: CASRDHGQMNTEAFF

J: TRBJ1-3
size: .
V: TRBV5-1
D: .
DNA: TGCGCCAGCAGCTTGGCCGGTCCGCTCAGGGGAAACACCATATATTTT
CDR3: CASSLAGPLRGNTIYF

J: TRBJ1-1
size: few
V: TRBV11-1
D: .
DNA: TGTGCCAGCAGCTGGAGAGGGCTGAACACTGAAGCTTTCTTT
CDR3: CASSWRGLNTEAFF

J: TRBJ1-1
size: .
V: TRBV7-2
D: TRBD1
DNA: TGTGCCAGCAGCCCCAACAAATGGGACAGGGGGCCGCACACTGAAGCTTTCTTT
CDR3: CASSPNKWDRGPHTEAFF

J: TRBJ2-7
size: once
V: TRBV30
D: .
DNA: TGTGCCTGGAGGCAGGCCGGGGGCGAGCAGTACTTC
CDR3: CAWRQAGGEQYF

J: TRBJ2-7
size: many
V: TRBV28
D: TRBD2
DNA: TGTGCCAGCAGTTTACCTAGCGGGATTTCGCCCTACGAGCAGTACTTC
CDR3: CASSLPSGISPYEQYF

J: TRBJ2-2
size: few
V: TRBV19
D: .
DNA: TGTGCCAGTAGTATTAGGACTCCGAACACCGGGGAGCTGTTTTTT
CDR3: CASSIRTPNTGELFF

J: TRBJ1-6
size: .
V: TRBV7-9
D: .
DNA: TGTGCCAGCAGCACCCACCTAAATTCACCCCTCCACTTT
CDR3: CASSTHLNSPLHF

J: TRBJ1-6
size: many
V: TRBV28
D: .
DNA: TGTGCCAGCAGCCTGAAACGGGTCAGTGATAATTCACCCCTCCACTTT
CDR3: CASSLKRVSDNSPLHF

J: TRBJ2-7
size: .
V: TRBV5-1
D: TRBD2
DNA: TGCGCCAGCAGCCGGGGGGACCCCCCGGACGAGCAGTACTTC
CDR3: CASSRGDPPDEQYF

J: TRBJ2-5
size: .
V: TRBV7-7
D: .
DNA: TGTGCTAGCAGCTTGTTGGGGGGGGGGCTTCAAGAGACCCAGTACTTC
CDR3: CASSLLGGGLQETQYF

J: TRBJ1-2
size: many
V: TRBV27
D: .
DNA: TGTGCCAGCAGTGAAACCGGGGGGGATGGCTACACCTTC
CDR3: CASSETGGDGYTF

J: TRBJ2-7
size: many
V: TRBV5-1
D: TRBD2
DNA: TGCGCCAGCAGCTTAACTAGCGGGTACGAGCAGTACTTC
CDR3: CASSLTSGYEQYF

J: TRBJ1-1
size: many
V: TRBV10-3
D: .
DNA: TGTGCCATCAGTGATCCCACGGGGGACACTGAAGCTTTCTTT
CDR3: CAISDPTGDTEAFF

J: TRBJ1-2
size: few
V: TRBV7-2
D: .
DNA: TGTGCCAGCAGCCCTCTCGGACAGATCAACTATGGCTACACCTTC
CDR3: CASSPLGQINYGYTF

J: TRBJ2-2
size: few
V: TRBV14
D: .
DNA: TGTGCCAGCAGCTTTAGTTCGGGCCCGGCGAACACCGGGGAGCTGTTTTTT
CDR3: CASSFSSGPANTGELFF

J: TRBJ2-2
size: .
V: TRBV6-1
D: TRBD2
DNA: TGTGCCAGCAGCCGGGGACTAGCGGGAGGTGCCGGGGAGCTGTTTTTT
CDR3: CASSRGLAGGAGELFF

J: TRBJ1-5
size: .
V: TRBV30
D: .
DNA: TGTGCCTGGAGTCCTTGGGACGCCGATAGCAATCAGCCCCAGCATTTT
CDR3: CAWSPWDADSNQPQHF

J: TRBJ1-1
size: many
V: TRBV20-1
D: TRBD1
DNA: TGCAGTGCTGACACAGGGGGATTTGAAGCTTTCTTT
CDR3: CSADTGGFEAFF

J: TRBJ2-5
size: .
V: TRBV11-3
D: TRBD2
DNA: TGTGCCAGCAGCCAAGCCGGGACTAGCGGGGGGGCGGAGACCCAGTACTTC
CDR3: CASSQAGTSGGAETQYF

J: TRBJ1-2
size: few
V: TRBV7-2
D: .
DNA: TGTGCCAGCAGCTCCCCCGGGAGTAACTATGGCTACACCTTC
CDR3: CASSSPGSNYGYTF

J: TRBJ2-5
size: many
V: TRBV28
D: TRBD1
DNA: TGTGCCAGCAGTTCGGGACAGAAAGAGACCCAGTACTTC
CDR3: CASSSGQKETQYF

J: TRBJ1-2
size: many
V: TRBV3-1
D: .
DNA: TGTGCCAGCAGCCGGGGCGGCTCCAATGGCTACACCTTC
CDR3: CASSRGGSNGYTF

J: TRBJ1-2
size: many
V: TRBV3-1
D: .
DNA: TGTGCCAGCAGCCAAGATTGGCAGGGTCGCGGCTACACCTTC
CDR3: CASSQDWQGRGYTF

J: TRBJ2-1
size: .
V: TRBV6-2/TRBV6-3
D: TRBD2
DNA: TGTGCCAGCAGTTTAGCTAGCGGGGGGGCCAAGGAGCAGTTCTTC
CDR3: CASSLASGGAKEQFF

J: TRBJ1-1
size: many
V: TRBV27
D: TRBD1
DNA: TGTGCCAGCAGTTTTTCTTCCGGGACAGGGGCAGGGGGGACTGAAGCTTTCTTT
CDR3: CASSFSSGTGAGGTEAFF

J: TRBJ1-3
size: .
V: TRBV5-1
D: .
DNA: TGCGCCAGCAGACAGGCCCTGAACTCTGGAAACACCATATATTTT
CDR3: CASRQALNSGNTIYF

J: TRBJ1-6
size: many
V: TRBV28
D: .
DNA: TGTGCCAGCACCTCCCCGGGACCGTATAATTCACCCCTCCACTTT
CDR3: CASTSPGPYNSPLHF

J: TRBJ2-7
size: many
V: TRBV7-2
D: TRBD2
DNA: TGTGCCAGCACCGAACGAGCGGGAGGGCGAAGGGAGCAGTACTTC
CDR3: CASTERAGGRREQYF

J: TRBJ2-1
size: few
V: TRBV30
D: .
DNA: TGTGCCTGGGGAGACGGAGTAAGCGATGAGCAGTTCTTC
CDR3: CAWGDGVSDEQFF

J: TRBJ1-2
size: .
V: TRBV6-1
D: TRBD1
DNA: TGTGCCAGCAGTGCGCGACAGGGAATAAACTATGGCTACACCTTC
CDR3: CASSARQGINYGYTF

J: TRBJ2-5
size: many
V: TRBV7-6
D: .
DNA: TGTGCCAGCAGCCGCTGGACTGCCACCGCCTCGTACCAAGAGACCCAGTACTTC
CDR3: CASSRWTATASYQETQYF

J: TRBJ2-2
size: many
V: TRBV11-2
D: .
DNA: TGTGCCAGCAGCTTAGAACGGTACACCGGGGAGCTGTTTTTT
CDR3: CASSLERYTGELFF

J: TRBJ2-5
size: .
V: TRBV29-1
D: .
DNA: TGCAGCGTTGATAGAGATGGGACCGCCATCCCTGGGACCCAGTACTTC
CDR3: CSVDRDGTAIPGTQYF

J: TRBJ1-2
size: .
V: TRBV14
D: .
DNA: TGTGCCAGCAGCCAAGGTTGGACGAATGGCTACACCTTC
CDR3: CASSQGWTNGYTF

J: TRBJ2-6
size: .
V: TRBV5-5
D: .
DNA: TGTGCCAGCAGCCCCAGCTTGGGGCTGGGGGCCAACGTCCTGACTTTC
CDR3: CASSPSLGLGANVLTF

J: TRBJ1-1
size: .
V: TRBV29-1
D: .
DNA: TGCAGTGCTGGACGGGTGAACACTGAAGCTTTCTTT
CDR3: CSAGRVNTEAFF

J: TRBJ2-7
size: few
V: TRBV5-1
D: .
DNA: TGCGCCAGCAGCTTGAGGGCGCCGTCCTACGAGCAGTACTTC
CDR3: CASSLRAPSYEQYF

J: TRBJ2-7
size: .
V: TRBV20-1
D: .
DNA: TGCAGTGCTCGCCTCGGCTACGAGCAGTACTTC
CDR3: CSARLGYEQYF